This TCR beta chain was identified in a study of cytomegalovirus exposure and HLA in healthy donors. Study context: Early on, a data release was issued that held approximately 92 million unique TCRs from HLA-typed donors.

General study findings and limits: Per a prior analysis, the majority of TCR beta V segments were productive roughly 87% or roughly 30% of the time. The study recorded some 160 TCR beta chains that were cytomegalovirus-associated.

A multiplex PCR was run with 60 Vbeta primers and 13 Jbeta primers. Sequencing used immunoSEQ multiplex PCR; TCRdb keeps in-frame clones, though not all of them. The table includes around 170,000 clones, roughly 79% detected once. Looked up from germline, CDR1 is SGHDN and CDR2 is FVKESK. The CDR3 consists of 13 residues. Trimming pared 2 bases from V and 11 bases from J, leaving 15 bases between. Points on this clone: Antigen unknown.

The chain has TRBV14 and TRBJ1-1; possible D gene TRBD1, 5 bases. What was sequenced was PBMCs. The sequence came from a woman in her forties in good health and CMV-seropositive. This CDR3 reads CASSQSPTGRAFF. Written as DNA, the CDR3 is TGTGCCAGCAGCCAAAGTCCCACAGGCAGGGCTTTCTTT.